This section outlines one T cell receptor beta chain sequence together with its context. Germline-derived CDR1 and CDR2 are SGDLS and YYNGEE. The CDR3 spans 14 residues. Trimming shortened V by 5 bases and J by 7 bases, and 17 bases separated the two germline ends. The entry originates in a study of blood T cell repertoires in COVID-19. For the study at large: COVID-19 samples collected from the United States, Italy and Spain covered acute and convalescent phases. T cells, B-cell-depleted T cells, or PBMCs supplied cDNA or gDNA.

Original processing methods: Amplifying reference gene primers gave estimates of nucleated cell counts. The data were produced by immunoSEQ multiplex PCR, yet TCRdb's version contains in-frame clones alone and is incomplete. From that table come the V and J calls and clone size; the DNA was used to work out D and trimming. This sample has about 180,000 clones, with 70% to 90% found just once. The sequence was obtained from a man between 60 and 75 years old with acute or convalescent COVID-19. Sequencing used peripheral blood. The rearrangement joins TRBV9 to TRBJ2-3; D is unresolved. The CDR3 loop is CASSPNSLGYTQYF. CDR3 nucleotides: TGTGCCAGCAGTCCAAACTCTCTAGGTTATACGCAGTATTTT. Using reference TRBV9 and TRBJ2-3 for the parts outside the CDR3, the full variable domain is DSGVTQTPKHLITATGQRVTLRCSPRSGDLSVYWYQQSLDQGLQFLIQYYNGEERAKGNILERFSAQQFPDLHSELNLSSLELGDSALYFCASSPNSLGYTQYFGPGTRLTVL.